This T cell receptor beta chain was observed in a study of shared clonotypes between healthy human individuals. General study points: Blood was the only sampled material, and tissue repertoires likely differ.

CD8 memory pooled CD45RO+ cells and CCR7-negative CD45RA+ TemRA cells. This clone was counted a single time. Its antigen is undetermined. Germline V gene lookup returns CDR1 SGHTA and CDR2 FQGTGA. The CDR3 spans 18 residues. The J segment lost 4 bases and the V segment lost 0 bases, leaving 7 bases of the junction unmatched. The table came from immunoSEQ multiplex PCR; TCRdb's copy has only in-frame clones and leaves some out. The sample includes 600,000 to 750,000 clones, 90% seen only once; the top ten take about 33%. The chain joins TRBV7-3 to TRBJ2-2; 11 nucleotides match TRBD2. This TCR came from a man aged 18-30 years in good health. Some clones in this sample may be carry-over from other donors' samples. The sequenced sample consisted of memory CD8+ T cells from PBMCs. As to subset: CD45RO+ cells pooled with CCR7-negative TemRA cells. For the CDR3, the DNA is TGTGCCAGCAGCTTAACTAGACTAGCGGGATCGCGCACCGGGGAGCTGTTTTTT. Protein: CASSLTRLAGSRTGELFF.